This T cell receptor beta chain is from a study of siplizumab effects on memory and regulatory T cells. Assay used: immunoSEQ multiplex PCR; TCRdb lists only in-frame clones, some missing. The data contain over 100,000 clones, roughly 93% of them singletons. This CDR3 spans 14 amino acids. V lost 7 bases and J 3 bases, leaving 15 bases between the germline ends. CDR1 is SGHRS and CDR2 is YFSETQ in the germline V gene. Sequenced input: Tregs sorted from blood. The clonotype comes from a human donor in good health. The chain recombines TRBV5-1 with TRBJ2-3; no clear D gene. The CDR3, as DNA: TGCGCCAGCGGATATTGGGTCGGGACAGATACGCAGTATTTT. It is translated as CASGYWVGTDTQYF.